This entry features one T cell receptor beta chain sequence. This sample was included in a study of OX40 agonist ivuxolimab in advanced cancers. Repertoires were generated with immunoSEQ multiplex PCR, while TCRdb's copy carries only in-frame clones and drops some. This sample has fewer than 30,000 clones, with 75% to 85% found just once. The CDR3 extends over 16 amino acids. V was cut by 0 bases and J by 0 bases, with 12 bases left in between. Germline-derived CDR1 and CDR2 are SGHRS and YFSETQ. V gene TRBV5-1 combines with J gene TRBJ1-1; D unclear. The sequence derives from an adult with an advanced solid tumor such as melanoma, head and neck, liver or kidney cancer. Sequencing was performed on CD4+ or CD8+ T cells sorted from blood, taken in a trial of the OX40 agonist ivuxolimab. The CDR3 here is CASSLEWRTMNTEAFF. CDR3 bases: TGCGCCAGCAGCTTGGAATGGCGTACGATGAACACTGAAGCTTTCTTT.